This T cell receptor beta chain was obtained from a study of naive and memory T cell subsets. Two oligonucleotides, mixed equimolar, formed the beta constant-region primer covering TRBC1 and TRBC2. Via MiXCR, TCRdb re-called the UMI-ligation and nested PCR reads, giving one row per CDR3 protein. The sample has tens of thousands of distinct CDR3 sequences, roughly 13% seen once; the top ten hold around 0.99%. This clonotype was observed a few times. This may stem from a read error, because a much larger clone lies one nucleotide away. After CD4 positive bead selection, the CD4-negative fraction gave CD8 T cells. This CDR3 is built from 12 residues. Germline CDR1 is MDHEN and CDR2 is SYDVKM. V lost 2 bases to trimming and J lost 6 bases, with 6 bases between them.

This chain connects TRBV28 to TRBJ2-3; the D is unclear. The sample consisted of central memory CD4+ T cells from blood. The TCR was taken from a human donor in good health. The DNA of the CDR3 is TGTGCCAGCAGTTTAAGCCTGGATACGCAGTATTTT. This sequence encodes CASSLSLDTQYF. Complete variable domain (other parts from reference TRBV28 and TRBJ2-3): DVKVTQSSRYLVKRTGEKVFLECVQDMDHENMFWYRQDPGLGLRLIYFSYDVKMKEKGDIPEGYSVSREKKERFSLILESASTNQTSMYLCASSLSLDTQYFGPGTRLTVL.